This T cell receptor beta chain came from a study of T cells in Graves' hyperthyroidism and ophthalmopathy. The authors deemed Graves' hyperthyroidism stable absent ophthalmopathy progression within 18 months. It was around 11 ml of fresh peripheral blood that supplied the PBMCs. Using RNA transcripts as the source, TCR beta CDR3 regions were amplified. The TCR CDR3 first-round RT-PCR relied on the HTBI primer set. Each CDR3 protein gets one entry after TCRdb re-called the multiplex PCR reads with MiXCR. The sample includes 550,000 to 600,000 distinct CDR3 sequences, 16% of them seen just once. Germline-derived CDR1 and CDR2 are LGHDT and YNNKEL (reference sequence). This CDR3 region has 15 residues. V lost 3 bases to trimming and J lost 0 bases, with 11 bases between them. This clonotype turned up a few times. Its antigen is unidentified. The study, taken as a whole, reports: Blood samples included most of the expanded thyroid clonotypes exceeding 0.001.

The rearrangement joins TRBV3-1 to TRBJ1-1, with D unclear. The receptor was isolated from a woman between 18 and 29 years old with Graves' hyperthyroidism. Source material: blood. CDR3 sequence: CASSHHGLMNTEAFF. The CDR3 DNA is TGTGCCAGCAGCCACCACGGACTGATGAACACTGAAGCTTTCTTT.